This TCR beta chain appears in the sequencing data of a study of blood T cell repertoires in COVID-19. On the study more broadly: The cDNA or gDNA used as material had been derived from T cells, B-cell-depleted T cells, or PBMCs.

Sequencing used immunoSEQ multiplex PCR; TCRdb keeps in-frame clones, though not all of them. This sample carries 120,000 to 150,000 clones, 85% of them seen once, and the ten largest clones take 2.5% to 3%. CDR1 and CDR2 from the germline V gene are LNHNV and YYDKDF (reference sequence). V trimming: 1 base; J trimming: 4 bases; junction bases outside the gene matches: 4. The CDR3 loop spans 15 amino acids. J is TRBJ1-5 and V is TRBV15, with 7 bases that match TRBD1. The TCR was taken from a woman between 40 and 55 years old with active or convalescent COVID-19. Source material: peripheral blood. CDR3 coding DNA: TGTGCCACCAGCAGAGTAGGGACAGATAATCAGCCCCAGCATTTT. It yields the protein CATSRVGTDNQPQHF. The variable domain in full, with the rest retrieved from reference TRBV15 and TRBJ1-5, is DAMVIQNPRYQVTQFGKPVTLSCSQTLNHNVMYWYQQKSSQAPKLLFHYYDKDFNNEADTPDNFQSRRPNTSFCFLDIRSPGLGDTAMYLCATSRVGTDNQPQHFGDGTRLSIL.